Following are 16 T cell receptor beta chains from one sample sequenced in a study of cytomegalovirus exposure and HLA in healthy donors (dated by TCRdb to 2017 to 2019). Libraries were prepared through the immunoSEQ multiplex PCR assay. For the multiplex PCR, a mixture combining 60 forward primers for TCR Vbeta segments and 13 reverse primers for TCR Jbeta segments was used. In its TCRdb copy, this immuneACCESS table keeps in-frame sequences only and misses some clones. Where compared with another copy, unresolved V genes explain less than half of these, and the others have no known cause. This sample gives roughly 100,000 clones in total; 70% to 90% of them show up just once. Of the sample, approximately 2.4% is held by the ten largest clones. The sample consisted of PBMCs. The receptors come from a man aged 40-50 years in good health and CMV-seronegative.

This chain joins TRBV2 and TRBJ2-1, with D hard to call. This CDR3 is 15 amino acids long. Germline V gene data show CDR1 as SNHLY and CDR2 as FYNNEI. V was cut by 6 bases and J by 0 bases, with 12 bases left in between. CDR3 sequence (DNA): TGTGCCAGCAGCGTTAGACGGAGCTCCTACAATGAGCAGTTCTTC. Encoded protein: CASSVRRSSYNEQFF. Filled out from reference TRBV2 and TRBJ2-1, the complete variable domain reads EPEVTQTPSHQVTQMGQEVILRCVPISNHLYFYWYRQILGQKVEFLVSFYNNEISEKSEIFDDQFSVERPDGSNFTLKIRSTKLEDSAMYFCASSVRRSSYNEQFFGPGTRLTVL.

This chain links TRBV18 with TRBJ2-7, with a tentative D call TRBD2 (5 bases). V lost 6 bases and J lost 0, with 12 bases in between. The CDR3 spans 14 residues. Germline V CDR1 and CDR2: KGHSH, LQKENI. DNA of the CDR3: TGTGCCAGCTCCACCGACGGACTCTCCTACGAGCAGTACTTC. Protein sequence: CASSTDGLSYEQYF.

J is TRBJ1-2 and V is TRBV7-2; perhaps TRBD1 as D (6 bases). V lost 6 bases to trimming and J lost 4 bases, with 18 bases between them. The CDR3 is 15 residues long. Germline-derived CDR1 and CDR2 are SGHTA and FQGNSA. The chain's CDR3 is CASRPGGAGSYGYTF. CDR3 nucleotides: TGTGCCAGCAGACCCGGGGGGGCGGGGAGCTATGGCTACACCTTC.

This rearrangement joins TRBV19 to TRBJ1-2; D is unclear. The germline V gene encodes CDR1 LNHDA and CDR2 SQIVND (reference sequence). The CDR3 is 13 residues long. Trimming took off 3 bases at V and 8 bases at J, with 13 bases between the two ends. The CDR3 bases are TGTGCCAGTAGTATCCGGACGGGAAGGGGCTACACCTTC. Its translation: CASSIRTGRGYTF. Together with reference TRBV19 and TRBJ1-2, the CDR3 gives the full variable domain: DGGITQSPKYLFRKEGQNVTLSCEQNLNHDAMYWYRQDPGQGLRLIYYSQIVNDFQKGDIAEGYSVSREKKESFPLTVTSAQKNPTAFYLCASSIRTGRGYTFGSGTRLTVV.

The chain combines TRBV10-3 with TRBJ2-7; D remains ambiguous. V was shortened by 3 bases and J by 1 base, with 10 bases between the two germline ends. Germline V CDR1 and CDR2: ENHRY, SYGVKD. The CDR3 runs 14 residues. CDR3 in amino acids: CAISDSADSYEQYF. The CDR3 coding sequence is TGTGCCATCAGTGATTCCGCGGATTCCTACGAGCAGTACTTC.

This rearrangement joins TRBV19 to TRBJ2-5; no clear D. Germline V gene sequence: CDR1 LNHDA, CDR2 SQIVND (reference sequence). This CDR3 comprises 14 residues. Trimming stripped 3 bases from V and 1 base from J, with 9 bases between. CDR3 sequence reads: CASSIMNSQETQYF. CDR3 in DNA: TGTGCCAGTAGTATTATGAACAGCCAAGAGACCCAGTACTTC.

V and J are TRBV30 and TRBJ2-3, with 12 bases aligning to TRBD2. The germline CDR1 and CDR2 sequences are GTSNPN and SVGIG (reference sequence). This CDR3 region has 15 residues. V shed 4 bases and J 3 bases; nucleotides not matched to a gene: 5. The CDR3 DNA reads TGTGCCTGGACTAGCGGGGGGGCCGCGACAGATACGCAGTATTTT. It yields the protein CAWTSGGAATDTQYF.

The CDR3 spells CASSPLRGTGGKDTEAFF. CDR3 in DNA: TGTGCCAGCAGTCCGTTAAGAGGGACAGGGGGCAAGGACACTGAAGCTTTCTTT. This chain joins TRBV27 and TRBJ1-1, with 12 bases that match TRBD1. CDR1 MNHEY and CDR2 SMNVEV come from the germline V gene (reference sequence). Trimming cost V 5 bases and J 3 bases; bases outside gene matches: 13. This CDR3 comprises 18 residues.

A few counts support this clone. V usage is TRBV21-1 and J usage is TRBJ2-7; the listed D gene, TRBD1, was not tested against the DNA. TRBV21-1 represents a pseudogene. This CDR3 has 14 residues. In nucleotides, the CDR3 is TGTGCCAGCAGCGCCGTGACAGGGGCCAACGAGCAGTACTTC. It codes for CASSAVTGANEQYF.

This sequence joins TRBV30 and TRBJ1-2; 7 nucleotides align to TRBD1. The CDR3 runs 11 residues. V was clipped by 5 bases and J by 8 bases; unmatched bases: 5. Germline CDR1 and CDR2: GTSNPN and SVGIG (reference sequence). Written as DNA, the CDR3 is TGTGCCTGGCATCAGGGGGGCGGCTACACCTTC. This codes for CAWHQGGGYTF.

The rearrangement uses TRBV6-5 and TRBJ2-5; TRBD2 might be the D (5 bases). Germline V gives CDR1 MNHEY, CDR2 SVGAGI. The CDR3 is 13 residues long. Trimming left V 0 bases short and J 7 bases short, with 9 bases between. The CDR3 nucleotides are TGTGCCAGCAGTTACTCGAGACGGGGGACCCAGTACTTC. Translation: CASSYSRRGTQYF.

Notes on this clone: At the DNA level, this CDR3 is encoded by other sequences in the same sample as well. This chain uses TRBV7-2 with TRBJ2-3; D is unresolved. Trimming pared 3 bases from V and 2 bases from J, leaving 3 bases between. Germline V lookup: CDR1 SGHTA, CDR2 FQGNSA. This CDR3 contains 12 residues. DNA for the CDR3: TGTGCCAGCAGCTTCTCCACAGATACGCAGTATTTT. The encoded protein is CASSFSTDTQYF.

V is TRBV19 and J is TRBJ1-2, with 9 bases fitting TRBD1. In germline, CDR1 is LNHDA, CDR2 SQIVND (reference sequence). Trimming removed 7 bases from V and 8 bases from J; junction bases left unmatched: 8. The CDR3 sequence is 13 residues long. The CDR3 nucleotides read TGTGCCAGTACCTCGTCGGGACAGGGCGGCTACACCTTC. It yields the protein CASTSSGQGGYTF. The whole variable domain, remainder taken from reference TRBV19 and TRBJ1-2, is DGGITQSPKYLFRKEGQNVTLSCEQNLNHDAMYWYRQDPGQGLRLIYYSQIVNDFQKGDIAEGYSVSREKKESFPLTVTSAQKNPTAFYLCASTSSGQGGYTFGSGTRLTVV.

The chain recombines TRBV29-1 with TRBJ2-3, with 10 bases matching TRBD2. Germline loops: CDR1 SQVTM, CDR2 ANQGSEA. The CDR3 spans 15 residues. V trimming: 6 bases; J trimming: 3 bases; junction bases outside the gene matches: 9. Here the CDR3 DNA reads TGCAGCGTAACTAGCGGGGTGAGGGAGACAGATACGCAGTATTTT. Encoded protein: CSVTSGVRETDTQYF.

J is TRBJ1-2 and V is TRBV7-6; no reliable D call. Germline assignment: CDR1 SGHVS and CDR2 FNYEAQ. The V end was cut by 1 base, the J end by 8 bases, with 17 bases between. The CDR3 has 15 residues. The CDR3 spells CASSLGGPNSGGYTF. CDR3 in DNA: TGTGCCAGCAGCTTAGGAGGACCGAACAGCGGGGGCTACACCTTC.

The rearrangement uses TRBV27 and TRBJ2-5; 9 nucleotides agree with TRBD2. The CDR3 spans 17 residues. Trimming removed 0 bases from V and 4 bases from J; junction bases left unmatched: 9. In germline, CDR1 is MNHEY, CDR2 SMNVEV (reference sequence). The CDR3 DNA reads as TGTGCCAGCAGTTTATCGAGGATAGCGGGGGCCCTAGAGACCCAGTACTTC. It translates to CASSLSRIAGALETQYF.